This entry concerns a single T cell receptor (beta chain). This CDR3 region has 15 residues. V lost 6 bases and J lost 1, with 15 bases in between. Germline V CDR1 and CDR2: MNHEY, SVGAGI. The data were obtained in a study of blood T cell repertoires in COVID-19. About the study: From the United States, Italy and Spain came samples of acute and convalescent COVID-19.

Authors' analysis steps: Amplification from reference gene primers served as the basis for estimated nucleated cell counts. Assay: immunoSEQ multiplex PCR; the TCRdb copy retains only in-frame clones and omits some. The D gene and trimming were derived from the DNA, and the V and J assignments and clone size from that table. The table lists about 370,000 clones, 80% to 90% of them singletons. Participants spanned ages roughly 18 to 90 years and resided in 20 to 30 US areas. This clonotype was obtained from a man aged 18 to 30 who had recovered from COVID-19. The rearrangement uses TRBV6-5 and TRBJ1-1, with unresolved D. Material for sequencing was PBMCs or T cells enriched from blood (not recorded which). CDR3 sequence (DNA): TGTGCCAGCAGCCAGTGGGCTCGACGGAACACTGAAGCTTTCTTT. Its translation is CASSQWARRNTEAFF.